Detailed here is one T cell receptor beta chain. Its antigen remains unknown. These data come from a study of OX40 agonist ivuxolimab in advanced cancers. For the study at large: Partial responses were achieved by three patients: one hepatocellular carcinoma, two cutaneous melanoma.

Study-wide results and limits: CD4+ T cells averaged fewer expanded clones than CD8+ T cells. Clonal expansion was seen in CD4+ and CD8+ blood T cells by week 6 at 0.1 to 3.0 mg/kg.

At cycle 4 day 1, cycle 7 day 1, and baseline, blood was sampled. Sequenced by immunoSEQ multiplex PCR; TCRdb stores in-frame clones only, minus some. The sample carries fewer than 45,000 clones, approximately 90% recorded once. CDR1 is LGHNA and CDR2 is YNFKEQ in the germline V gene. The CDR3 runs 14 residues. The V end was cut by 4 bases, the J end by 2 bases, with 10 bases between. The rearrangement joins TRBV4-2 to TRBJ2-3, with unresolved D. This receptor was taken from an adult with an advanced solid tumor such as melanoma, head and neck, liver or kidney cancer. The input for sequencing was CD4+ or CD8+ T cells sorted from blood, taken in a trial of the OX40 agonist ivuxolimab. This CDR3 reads CASSPRTFTDTQYF. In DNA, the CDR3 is TGTGCCAGCAGCCCCAGGACCTTCACAGATACGCAGTATTTT.